A single sample gave rise to the 15 T cell receptor beta chains below, sequenced in a study of CD8+ T cells in alopecia areata. Stated treatment: oral pan-JAK inhibitor, 5-10 mg twice daily. In each case, RNA was isolated and then reverse transcribed into cDNA as the sequencing template. This table comes from immunoSEQ multiplex PCR, and its TCRdb copy is limited to in-frame clones, with some not included. The sample carries about 190,000 clones, over 60% recorded once. Sequences were derived from CD4+ T cells sorted from blood, sampled at week 4, from a patient treated with tofacitinib. Receptors originate from a human donor with alopecia areata.

This sequence joins TRBV2 and TRBJ1-2; TRBD1 is a possible D gene (6 bases). Germline V gene sequence: CDR1 SNHLY, CDR2 FYNNEI. The CDR3 has 13 residues. V dropped 5 bases and J dropped 7 bases, with 14 bases sitting between them. The chain's CDR3 is CASSYREGLGYTF. Written as DNA, the CDR3 is TGTGCCAGCAGTTACAGGGAGGGGCTTGGCTACACCTTC.

The J gene is TRBJ2-1, the V gene TRBV7-2; D is ambiguous. The length of the CDR3 is 12 residues. The germline gives CDR1 SGHTA, CDR2 FQGNSA. Between the trimmed V and J ends, which lost 1 base and 13 bases, there was a span of 11 bases. This chain's CDR3 is CASSLEVGRQFF. The CDR3 DNA is TGTGCCAGCAGCTTAGAGGTAGGCCGACAGTTCTTC.

The V call is TRBV4-3, the J call TRBJ1-4; a weak D match, TRBD1 (6 bases). Deletions cut 2 bases from V and 5 bases from J, with 12 bases between. The CDR3 is made up of 15 amino acids. Germline CDR1 and CDR2: LGHNA and YSLEER. The CDR3 region is CASSQFTGRNEKLFF. DNA of the CDR3: TGCGCCAGCAGCCAATTTACAGGGAGGAATGAAAAACTGTTTTTT.

The rearrangement links TRBV7-9 to TRBJ2-6; D not certain. The CDR3 extends over 15 amino acids. The V end was cut by 5 bases, the J end by 0 bases, with 8 bases between. Germline values: CDR1 SEHNR, CDR2 FQNEAQ (reference sequence). CDR3 in DNA: TGTGCCAGCAGCGCAAGTAGCTCTGGGGCCAACGTCCTGACTTTC. Translating it yields CASSASSSGANVLTF.

This sequence joins TRBV30 and TRBJ1-6; TRBD1 matches 8 bases. The CDR3 runs to 13 residues. The germline gives CDR1 GTSNPN, CDR2 SVGIG (reference sequence). After removal of 4 bases from V and 7 bases from J, the junction contained 3 bases not matched to a gene. The CDR3 nucleotides read TGTGCCTGGAACACAGGGGGGAATTCACCCCTCCACTTT. Its translation: CAWNTGGNSPLHF.

V usage is TRBV29-1 and J usage is TRBJ2-1, with TRBD2 matching 9 bases. The germline V gene has CDR1 SQVTM and CDR2 ANQGSEA. Trimming cost V 8 bases and J 1 base; bases outside gene matches: 6. The CDR3 has 14 amino acids. DNA for the CDR3: TGCAGCTCATCTAGCGGGGTGTCCTACAATGAGCAGTTCTTC. Its translation: CSSSSGVSYNEQFF.

This clone was seen a handful of times. The chain recombines TRBV27 with TRBJ1-6; D call uncertain. The V gene's germline CDR1 is MNHEY and CDR2 SMNVEV (reference sequence). Trimming took off 9 bases at V and 9 bases at J, with 12 bases between the two ends. This CDR3 is built from 12 residues. The CDR3 sequence: CASRTLGSPLHF. As DNA, the CDR3 is TGTGCCAGTCGGACCTTGGGTTCACCCCTCCACTTT.

The CDR3 nucleotides read TGTGCCAGCAGCTTCCCGAGACTAGACACTCGGGAGACCCAGTACTTC. This sequence encodes CASSFPRLDTRETQYF. The chain joins TRBV7-9 to TRBJ2-5, with D possibly TRBD2 on 6 matching bases. Germline V gene sequence: CDR1 SEHNR, CDR2 FQNEAQ (reference sequence). V was cut by 3 bases and J by 5 bases, with 19 bases left in between. The CDR3 loop spans 16 amino acids.

The chain combines TRBV11-3 with TRBJ2-5; D remains ambiguous. The CDR3 runs 13 residues. Trimming cost V 3 bases and J 1 base, with 6 bases left between them. The germline V gene encodes CDR1 SGHNT and CDR2 YENEEA. CDR3 residues: CASSFDFQETQYF. The CDR3, as DNA: TGTGCCAGCAGCTTCGACTTCCAAGAGACCCAGTACTTC.

J is TRBJ1-1 and V is TRBV9; D is uncertain. In germline, CDR1 is SGDLS, CDR2 YYNGEE. V dropped 1 base and J dropped 1 base, with 11 bases sitting between them. This CDR3 is built from 15 residues. The CDR3 here is CASSVSVVRNTEAFF. CDR3 in DNA: TGTGCCAGCAGCGTATCGGTAGTACGGAACACTGAAGCTTTCTTT.

The V gene is TRBV5-1, the J gene TRBJ1-5; no reliable D call. V dropped 0 bases and J dropped 0 bases, with 7 bases sitting between them. The germline CDR1 and CDR2 sequences are SGHRS and YFSETQ. The CDR3 contains 15 residues. The CDR3 sequence: CASSLDRNSNQPQHF. The CDR3 DNA follows: TGCGCCAGCAGCTTGGACAGAAATAGCAATCAGCCCCAGCATTTT.

This clone was recorded many times. The chain links TRBV5-1 to TRBJ1-2; the D gene is possibly TRBD1 (5 bases). The CDR3 spans 12 residues. Germline V gene data show CDR1 as SGHRS and CDR2 as YFSETQ. V was cut by 3 bases and J by 6 bases, with 9 bases left in between. CDR3 loop: CASSSGGDGYTF. CDR3 DNA sequence: TGCGCCAGCAGCTCTGGAGGGGATGGCTACACCTTC. The variable domain in full, completed from reference TRBV5-1 and TRBJ1-2, reads KAGVTQTPRYLIKTRGQQVTLSCSPISGHRSVSWYQQTPGQGLQFLFEYFSETQRNKGNFPGRFSGRQFSNSRSEMNVSTLELGDSALYLCASSSGGDGYTFGSGTRLTVV.

This clone appeared once. The chain combines TRBV9 with TRBJ1-2; D remains ambiguous. This CDR3 is built from 13 residues. Germline loops: CDR1 SGDLS, CDR2 YYNGEE. Trimming removed 4 bases from V and 3 bases from J, with 10 bases in between. The CDR3 DNA is TGTGCCAGCAGCCCCCAACACGACTATGGCTACACCTTC. This sequence encodes CASSPQHDYGYTF.

The chain couples TRBV30 to TRBJ2-5, with a tentative D call TRBD1 (5 bases). Between the trimmed V and J ends, which lost 3 bases and 1 base, there was a span of 9 bases. The length of the CDR3 is 13 residues. The germline V gene encodes CDR1 GTSNPN and CDR2 SVGIG (reference sequence). Here the CDR3 reads CAWSTGSQETQYF. CDR3 DNA: TGTGCCTGGAGCACAGGTTCCCAAGAGACCCAGTACTTC.

This chain's CDR3 is CASKGPAMTGELFF. The DNA for the CDR3 is TGTGCCAGCAAGGGCCCGGCAATGACCGGGGAGCTGTTTTTT. The V gene is TRBV2, the J gene TRBJ2-2; D ambiguous. Germline V CDR1 and CDR2: SNHLY, FYNNEI. The CDR3 runs 14 residues. V lost 7 bases to trimming and J lost 5 bases, with 14 bases between them.